These 27 T cell receptor beta chains share one sample of origin, sequenced in a study of blood T cell repertoires in COVID-19. Sequencing was performed with immunoSEQ multiplex PCR; in TCRdb, only in-frame clones are kept and a portion is missing. The table has some 370,000 clones, about 90% seen once; the top ten hold about 10%. Material for sequencing was peripheral blood. Receptors originate from a young woman with COVID-19, enrolled during active disease.

J is TRBJ1-2 and V is TRBV3-1 (or the pseudogene TRBV3-2); D is unresolved. Per germline, CDR1 LGHDT and CDR2 YNNKEL (reference sequence). Between the trimmed V and J ends, which lost 3 bases and 2 bases, there was a span of 7 bases. The CDR3 is made up of 13 amino acids. CDR3 coding DNA: TGTGCCAGCAGCCAGGGCAGAAACTATGGCTACACCTTC. It is translated as CASSQGRNYGYTF.

The genes are TRBV10-3 and TRBJ2-1, with TRBD1 matching over 12 bases. The CDR3 extends over 15 amino acids. Per the germline V gene, CDR1 is ENHRY and CDR2 is SYGVKD. Trimming cost V 5 bases and J 6 bases; bases outside gene matches: 5. CDR3 nucleotide sequence: TGTGCCATCAGTACCCGGGACAGGGGGCTCAATGAGCAGTTCTTC. Amino acid sequence: CAISTRDRGLNEQFF.

The chain joins TRBV27 to TRBJ1-1, with TRBD1 matching over 8 bases. Germline-derived CDR1 and CDR2 are MNHEY and SMNVEV (reference sequence). With V trimmed by 5 bases and J by 3 bases, 8 bases remained unmatched. The CDR3 runs 15 residues. CDR3 in amino acids: CASSTRQGLDTEAFF. CDR3 DNA sequence: TGTGCCAGCAGTACCCGACAGGGGTTGGACACTGAAGCTTTCTTT.

J is TRBJ2-3 and V is TRBV9; the D gene is possibly TRBD2 (6 bases). The CDR3 is made up of 14 amino acids. Germline V CDR1 and CDR2: SGDLS, YYNGEE. The V end was cut by 4 bases, the J end by 0 bases, with 9 bases between. The CDR3 nucleotides read TGTGCCAGCAGCCTCGGGGGTAGCACAGATACGCAGTATTTT. Translation gives CASSLGGSTDTQYF.

V is TRBV4-2 and J is TRBJ2-1; TRBD2 aligns across 11 bases. The CDR3 has 17 amino acids. Trimming removed 0 bases from V and 7 bases from J; junction bases left unmatched: 8. Per germline, CDR1 LGHNA and CDR2 YNFKEQ. CDR3 sequence: CASSQELAGVFRNEQFF. The CDR3 DNA follows: TGTGCCAGCAGCCAAGAACTAGCGGGAGTGTTCCGAAATGAGCAGTTCTTC.

This chain links TRBV4-1 with TRBJ2-1, with D maybe TRBD1 (5 bases). Germline CDR1 reads MGHRA; CDR2 reads YSYEKL. Trimming cost V 4 bases and J 4 bases, with 23 bases left between them. This CDR3 has 18 residues. The chain's CDR3 is CASSLSLIARGGYNEQFF. CDR3 DNA: TGCGCCAGCAGCCTAAGCTTAATAGCTAGGGGTGGGTACAATGAGCAGTTCTTC.

The J gene is TRBJ1-6, the V gene TRBV30; TRBD1 matches at 7 bases. This CDR3 spans 16 amino acids. Germline assignment: CDR1 GTSNPN and CDR2 SVGIG (reference sequence). The V gene end was trimmed by 1 base and the J gene end by 8 bases; junction bases not matched to a gene: 11. The CDR3 reads CAWSAGTVVWDSPLHF. The CDR3 nucleotides are TGTGCCTGGAGTGCCGGGACAGTCGTTTGGGATTCACCCCTCCACTTT.

The CDR3 coding sequence is TGTGCCAGCAGACAAACATCGGGAACCAGCAATCAGCCCCAGCATTTT. Translation gives CASRQTSGTSNQPQHF. The gene calls are TRBV2 and TRBJ1-5, with no clear D. Trimming took 6 bases from V and 1 from J, leaving 16 bases between them. Germline assignment: CDR1 SNHLY and CDR2 FYNNEI. This CDR3 region has 16 residues.

The chain is built from TRBV27 and TRBJ2-6; 8 bases fit TRBD1. J lost 2 bases, V lost 5 bases, and 5 bases had no gene match. In germline, CDR1 is MNHEY, CDR2 SMNVEV (reference sequence). The CDR3 sequence is 16 residues long. In nucleotides, the CDR3 is TGTGCCAGCAGTACGCAGGGGGCGGCTGGGGCCAACGTCCTGACTTTC. Translation: CASSTQGAAGANVLTF.

The gene calls are TRBV10-1 and TRBJ2-5, with TRBD2 matching over 11 bases. Per the germline V gene, CDR1 is WNHNN and CDR2 is SYGVQD (reference sequence). After removal of 7 bases from V and 5 bases from J, the junction contained 6 bases not matched to a gene. The CDR3 has 14 amino acids. The CDR3 loop is CASKRLAGTETQYF. In DNA form, the CDR3 reads TGCGCCAGCAAAAGACTAGCGGGAACTGAGACCCAGTACTTC.

The chain is built from TRBV3-1 (or the pseudogene TRBV3-2) and TRBJ1-1, with 7 nucleotides matching TRBD1. V shed 6 bases and J 0 bases; nucleotides not matched to a gene: 4. CDR1 is LGHDT and CDR2 is YNNKEL in the germline V gene (reference sequence). The CDR3 has 14 amino acids. The CDR3 DNA is TGTGCCAGCAGTTATGACAGGGTGAACACTGAAGCTTTCTTT. It codes for CASSYDRVNTEAFF.

J is TRBJ1-2 and V is TRBV29-1, with a weak D call TRBD1 (6 bases). Trimming took off 6 bases at V and 4 bases at J, with 15 bases between the two ends. The germline gives CDR1 SQVTM, CDR2 ANQGSEA. This CDR3 region has 13 residues. The CDR3 bases are TGCAGCGTCCCTAAGACAGGCAGCTATGGCTACACCTTC. As protein: CSVPKTGSYGYTF.

The chain employs TRBV30 and TRBJ2-7, with D possibly matching TRBD1 (6 bases). The ends were cut back, 1 base at V and 5 bases at J, with 15 bases in the middle. This CDR3 is built from 14 residues. Germline V gene sequence: CDR1 GTSNPN, CDR2 SVGIG (reference sequence). The CDR3 loop is CAWSANRAEDEQYF. CDR3 coding DNA: TGTGCCTGGAGTGCTAACAGGGCAGAGGACGAGCAGTACTTC.

The chain employs TRBV4-1 and TRBJ2-1, with TRBD1 matching 10 bases. The V segment lost 8 bases and the J segment 8 bases; nucleotides outside the gene matches: 9. Germline V CDR1 and CDR2: MGHRA, YSYEKL. This CDR3 contains 14 residues. DNA for the CDR3: TGCGCCAGCTCCCGGGACAGGGGATTGGATGAGCAGTTCTTC. Translating it yields CASSRDRGLDEQFF.

This chain links TRBV11-2 with TRBJ2-2; 12 bases map to TRBD2. The germline V gene has CDR1 SGHAT and CDR2 FQNNGV. This CDR3 contains 16 residues. Trimming took 4 bases from V and 4 from J; bases not matched to a gene: 4. CDR3: CASSSSGRATTGELFF. In DNA, the CDR3 is TGTGCCAGCAGCTCTAGCGGGAGGGCCACCACCGGGGAGCTGTTTTTT.

Written as DNA, the CDR3 is TGTGCCAGCAGCCCGTCTCTCTCTGGAAACACCATATATTTT. As protein: CASSPSLSGNTIYF. The chain links TRBV6-5 to TRBJ1-3; D gene ambiguous. V was shortened by 6 bases and J by 0 bases, with 9 bases between the two germline ends. CDR1 is MNHEY and CDR2 is SVGAGI in the germline V gene. The CDR3 has 14 residues.

V is TRBV11-3 and J is TRBJ2-1; D possibly corresponds to TRBD2 (6 bases). The CDR3 contains 13 residues. The ends were cut back, 3 bases at V and 9 bases at J, with 12 bases in the middle. Germline-derived CDR1 and CDR2 are SGHNT and YENEEA. The CDR3 nucleotides are TGTGCCAGCAGCTTGAAACGCGGGGTTGAGCAGTTCTTC. Residues: CASSLKRGVEQFF.

This chain uses TRBV4-1 with TRBJ2-1; the match to TRBD1 covers 9 bases. Germline CDR1 reads MGHRA; CDR2 reads YSYEKL. This CDR3 region has 17 residues. J gave up 1 base and V 4 bases, and 8 bases lay outside the gene matches. The CDR3 sequence is CASSRHIQGASYNEQFF. DNA for the CDR3: TGCGCCAGCAGCCGCCACATACAGGGGGCATCCTACAATGAGCAGTTCTTC.

This chain joins TRBV10-3 and TRBJ1-2; the match to TRBD1 covers 9 bases. After removal of 6 bases from V and 6 bases from J, the junction contained 11 bases not matched to a gene. CDR3 length: 15 amino acids. CDR1 and CDR2 (germline): ENHRY, SYGVKD. CDR3 loop: CAISSRDRDEDGYTF. In nucleotides, the CDR3 is TGTGCCATCAGCTCCCGGGACAGGGACGAAGATGGCTACACCTTC.

V is TRBV28 and J is TRBJ1-2, with D tentatively TRBD1 (6 bases). The CDR3 covers 16 residues. Per germline, CDR1 MDHEN and CDR2 SYDVKM. With 5 bases removed from V and 4 bases from J, the gap between germline ends came to 20 bases. The CDR3 sequence: CASSQGDIRFAYGYTF. The DNA of the CDR3 is TGTGCCAGCAGTCAAGGGGACATCCGATTTGCCTATGGCTACACCTTC.

V and J are TRBV3-1 (or the pseudogene TRBV3-2) and TRBJ2-7; TRBD2 matches 11 bases. This CDR3 region has 19 residues. Germline V gives CDR1 LGHDT, CDR2 YNNKEL (reference sequence). J lost 6 bases, V lost 2 bases, and 18 bases had no gene match. The CDR3: CASSQWVQEGSGRAGEQYF. The CDR3 DNA follows: TGTGCCAGCAGCCAATGGGTGCAGGAGGGTAGCGGGAGGGCCGGCGAGCAGTACTTC.

Here the CDR3 reads CASTTVEANVLTF. CDR3 nucleotide sequence: TGCGCCAGCACCACAGTAGAGGCCAACGTCCTGACTTTC. V gene TRBV5-1 combines with J gene TRBJ2-6, with unresolved D. V lost 6 bases to trimming and J lost 6 bases, with 10 bases between them. The CDR3 has 13 amino acids. Germline V gene sequence: CDR1 SGHRS, CDR2 YFSETQ. Variable domain in full (rest from reference TRBV5-1 and TRBJ2-6): KAGVTQTPRYLIKTRGQQVTLSCSPISGHRSVSWYQQTPGQGLQFLFEYFSETQRNKGNFPGRFSGRQFSNSRSEMNVSTLELGDSALYLCASTTVEANVLTFGAGSRLTVL.

The chain employs TRBV29-1 and TRBJ2-7; 10 nucleotides line up with TRBD2. The length of the CDR3 is 13 residues. Germline lookup yields CDR1 SQVTM and CDR2 ANQGSEA. After removal of 6 bases from V and 6 bases from J, the junction contained 8 bases not matched to a gene. CDR3 sequence (DNA): TGCAGCGTCTTAAGCGGGAGGGCCGTCGAGCAGTACTTC. It translates to CSVLSGRAVEQYF.

The rearrangement uses TRBV7-2 and TRBJ2-7, with 8 bases identical to TRBD1. This CDR3 spans 14 amino acids. Germline V gives CDR1 SGHTA, CDR2 FQGNSA. Trimming cost V 5 bases and J 6 bases; bases outside gene matches: 9. CDR3 nucleotide sequence: TGTGCCAGCAGCCTATTCCAGGGGGCGGGCGAGCAGTACTTC. Translation: CASSLFQGAGEQYF. Looking up the rest from reference TRBV7-2 and TRBJ2-7 gives the full variable domain: GAGVSQSPSNKVTEKGKDVELRCDPISGHTALYWYRQSLGQGLEFLIYFQGNSAPDKSGLPSDRFSAERTGGSVSTLTIQRTQQEDSAVYLCASSLFQGAGEQYFGPGTRLTVT.

The rearrangement links TRBV7-2 to TRBJ2-3; a weak D match, TRBD2 (6 bases). This CDR3 spans 15 amino acids. V lost 6 bases to trimming and J lost 0 bases, with 13 bases between them. The germline V gene encodes CDR1 SGHTA and CDR2 FQGNSA. As DNA, the CDR3 is TGTGCCAGCAGGTACCTAAGCGGGAGCACAGATACGCAGTATTTT. Its protein product is CASRYLSGSTDTQYF.

The V gene is TRBV28, the J gene TRBJ2-5, with 14 bases aligning to TRBD2. With 4 bases clipped from V and 4 bases from J, the junction kept 8 bases outside the gene matches. CDR1 and CDR2 from the germline V gene are MDHEN and SYDVKM. The CDR3 sequence is 17 residues long. CDR3 DNA: TGTGCCAGCAGTTCCGGGACTAGCGGGAGTATGGCAGAGACCCAGTACTTC. Its protein is CASSSGTSGSMAETQYF.

The rearrangement links TRBV11-2 to TRBJ2-3; 7 nucleotides align to TRBD2. Germline CDR1 reads SGHAT; CDR2 reads FQNNGV. J was trimmed by 6 bases and V by 1 base; bases with no gene match: 7. The CDR3 loop spans 15 amino acids. Written as DNA, the CDR3 is TGTGCCAGCAGCTTAGCAGGTAGCGGGTGGGATACGCAGTATTTT. It specifies CASSLAGSGWDTQYF.